The entry that follows covers one TCR beta chain sequence. This sample was taken from a study of T cell responses to AZD1222 COVID-19 vaccine. Only in-frame clones appear in the TCRdb table, and some are missing; sequencing was by immunoSEQ multiplex PCR. The table lists some 200,000 clones, just over 90% of them singletons. The sequenced sample was peripheral blood, obtained 28 days after the second AZD1222 dose. The source of this sequence is an adult who received the AZD1222 COVID-19 vaccine.

CDR3 residues: CASSPLAGGGNEQFF. For the CDR3, the DNA is TGCGCCAGCAGCCCTCTAGCGGGAGGAGGGAATGAGCAGTTCTTC. This chain links TRBV5-1 with TRBJ2-1, with 11 nucleotides matching TRBD2. Per germline, CDR1 SGHRS and CDR2 YFSETQ. With V trimmed by 4 bases and J by 7 bases, 7 bases remained unmatched. The CDR3 is 15 amino acids.